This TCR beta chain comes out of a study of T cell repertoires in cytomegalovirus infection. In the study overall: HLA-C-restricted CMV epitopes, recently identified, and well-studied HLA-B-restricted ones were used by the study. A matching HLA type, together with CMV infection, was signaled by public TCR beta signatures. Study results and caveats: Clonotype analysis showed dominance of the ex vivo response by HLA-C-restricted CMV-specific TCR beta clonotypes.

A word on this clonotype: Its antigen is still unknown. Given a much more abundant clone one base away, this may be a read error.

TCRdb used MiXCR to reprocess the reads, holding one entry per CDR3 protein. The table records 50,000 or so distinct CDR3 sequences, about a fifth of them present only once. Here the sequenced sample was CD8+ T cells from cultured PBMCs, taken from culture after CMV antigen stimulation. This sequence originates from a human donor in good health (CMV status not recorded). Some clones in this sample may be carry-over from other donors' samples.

The CDR3 DNA sequence: TGTGCCAGCAGCTTAAGGGGGAACTTGGGCACTGAAGCTTTCTTT. Protein: CASSLRGNLGTEAFF. The V and J genes are TRBV7-3 and TRBJ1-1; D perhaps matches TRBD1 (5 bases). Germline CDR1 and CDR2: SGHTA and FQGTGA. V lost 1 base and J lost 4, with 13 bases in between. The CDR3 runs to 15 residues.